A selection of T cell receptor beta chains follows, all from one sample in a study of T cells in Graves' hyperthyroidism and ophthalmopathy. TCRdb reprocessed the multiplex PCR reads via MiXCR and lists one record per CDR3 protein. The table shows under 700,000 distinct CDR3 sequences, with 46% occurring only once. Sequencing input: peripheral blood or thyroid tissue (not recorded which). The source is a woman between 18 and 29 years old with Graves' hyperthyroidism. CDR3s leave out the opening cysteine and the closing phenylalanine or tryptophan.

V gene	J gene	CDR3 protein
TRBV20-1	TRBJ2-7	SARDYPSGYEQY
TRBV12-5	TRBJ2-7	ASGLALIGLGTYEQY
TRBV29-1	TRBJ2-7	SQDREQRGQY
TRBV7-3	TRBJ1-1	ASSLTRGTVMNTEAF
TRBV7-2	TRBJ2-7	ASSPTGDYEQY
TRBV7-9	TRBJ1-6	ASSSQGQGRGYSPLH
TRBV15	TRBJ1-4	ATSSYSPGIGGKLF
TRBV2	TRBJ1-1	ASTGDRRGTEAF
TRBV20-1	TRBJ2-5	SASVPGGGETQY
TRBV6-1	TRBJ1-1	ASSEAYIRSPEAF
TRBV7-4	TRBJ2-2	ASSLVTADGELF
TRBV7-9	TRBJ1-2	ASSWDRGHGYT
TRBV7-8	TRBJ2-3	ASSSLAGSTDTQY
TRBV29-1	TRBJ1-3	SAYLGSGNTIY